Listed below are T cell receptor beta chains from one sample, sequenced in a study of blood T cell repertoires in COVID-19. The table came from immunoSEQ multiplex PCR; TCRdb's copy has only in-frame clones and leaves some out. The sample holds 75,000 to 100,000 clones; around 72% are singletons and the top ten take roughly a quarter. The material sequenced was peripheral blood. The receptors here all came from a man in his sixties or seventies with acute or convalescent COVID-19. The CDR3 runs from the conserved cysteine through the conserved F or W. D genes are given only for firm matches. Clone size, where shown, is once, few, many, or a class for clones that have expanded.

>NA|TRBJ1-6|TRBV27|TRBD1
CASSSRQGAGWESPLHF
TGTGCCAGCAGTTCCCGACAGGGGGCCGGTTGGGAGTCACCCCTCCACTTT
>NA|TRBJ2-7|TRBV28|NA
CASSLRVTGVGEQYF
TGTGCCAGCAGTTTAAGGGTGACGGGAGTCGGAGAGCAGTACTTC
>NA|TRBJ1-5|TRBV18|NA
CASSPQTGPYSNQPQHF
TGTGCCAGCTCACCGCAAACAGGGCCCTATAGCAATCAGCCCCAGCATTTT
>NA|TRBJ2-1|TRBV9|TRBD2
CASSTPGNEGLAGYNEQFF
TGTGCCAGCAGCACCCCAGGGAATGAGGGACTAGCGGGTTACAATGAGCAGTTCTTC
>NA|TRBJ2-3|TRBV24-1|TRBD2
CATSGLAGTQYF
TGTGCCACCTCGGGACTAGCGGGTACGCAGTATTTT
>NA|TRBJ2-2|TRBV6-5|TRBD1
CASTKQGALTGELFF
TGTGCCAGCACCAAACAGGGGGCACTCACCGGGGAGCTGTTTTTT
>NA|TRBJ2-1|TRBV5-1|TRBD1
CASSPGQGAINEQFF
TGCGCCAGCAGCCCGGGACAGGGAGCCATCAATGAGCAGTTCTTC
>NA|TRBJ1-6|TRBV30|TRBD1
CAWKKTGARNSPLHF
TGTGCCTGGAAAAAAACAGGGGCGCGGAATTCACCCCTCCACTTT
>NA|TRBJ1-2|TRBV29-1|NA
CSGGGDYGYTF
TGCAGCGGAGGAGGGGACTATGGCTACACCTTC
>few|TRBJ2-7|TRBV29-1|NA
CSVRRVAPKGYEQYF
TGCAGCGTTAGGAGGGTCGCCCCGAAGGGATACGAGCAGTACTTC
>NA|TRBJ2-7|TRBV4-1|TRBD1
CASSQEHRGRTASNEQYF
TGCGCCAGCAGCCAAGAACACAGGGGCAGGACTGCCTCTAACGAGCAGTACTTC
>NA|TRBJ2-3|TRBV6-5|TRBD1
CASSHRGRSDTQYF
TGTGCCAGCAGCCACAGGGGGCGTTCAGATACGCAGTATTTT
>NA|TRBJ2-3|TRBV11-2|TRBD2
CASSAASSGYTDTQYF
TGTGCCAGCAGCGCCGCCTCTAGCGGTTACACAGATACGCAGTATTTT
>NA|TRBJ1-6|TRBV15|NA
CATTLDNSPLHF
TGTGCCACCACCCTTGATAATTCACCCCTCCACTTT
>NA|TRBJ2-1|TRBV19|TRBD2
CASRSSGRAYNEQFF
TGTGCCAGTCGATCTAGCGGGAGGGCCTACAATGAGCAGTTCTTC
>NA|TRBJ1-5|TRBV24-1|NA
CATSDVTGGNQPQHF
TGTGCCACCAGTGATGTGACAGGCGGCAATCAGCCCCAGCATTTT
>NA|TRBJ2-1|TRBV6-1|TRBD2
CASSEGGTRVEQFF
TGTGCCAGCAGTGAAGGGGGGACTAGGGTTGAGCAGTTCTTC
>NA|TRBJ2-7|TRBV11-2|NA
CASSKGVVSYEQYF
TGTGCCAGCAGCAAAGGGGTAGTCTCCTACGAGCAGTACTTC
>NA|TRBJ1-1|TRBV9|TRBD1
CASSVEVSGGAFF
TGTGCCAGCAGCGTAGAAGTCTCAGGGGGAGCTTTCTTT
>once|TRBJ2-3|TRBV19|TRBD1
CASRQGSTDTQYF
TGTGCCAGTCGACAGGGGAGCACAGATACGCAGTATTTT
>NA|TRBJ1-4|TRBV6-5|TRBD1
CASRVQGANNEKLFF
TGTGCCAGCAGGGTCCAGGGGGCTAATAATGAAAAACTGTTTTTT
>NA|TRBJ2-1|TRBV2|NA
CASAAYNEQFF
TGTGCCAGCGCGGCTTACAATGAGCAGTTCTTC
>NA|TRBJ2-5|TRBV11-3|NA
CASSRQAQETQYF
TGTGCCAGCAGCCGACAGGCCCAAGAGACCCAGTACTTC
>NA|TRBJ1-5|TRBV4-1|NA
CASSQADQPQHF
TGCGCCAGCAGCCAAGCCGATCAGCCCCAGCATTTT
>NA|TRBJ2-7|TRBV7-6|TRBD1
CASSSTGFDEQYF
TGTGCCAGCAGCTCGACAGGGTTCGACGAGCAGTACTTC
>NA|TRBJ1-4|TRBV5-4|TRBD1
CASSLAGQGHEKLFF
TGTGCCAGCAGCTTGGCCGGACAGGGCCATGAAAAACTGTTTTTT
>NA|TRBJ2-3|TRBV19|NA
CASTIGFRTDTQYF
TGTGCCAGTACTATCGGGTTTCGCACAGATACGCAGTATTTT
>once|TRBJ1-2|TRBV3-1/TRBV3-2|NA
CASSQDLGVYYGYTF
TGTGCCAGCAGCCAAGATCTAGGGGTCTACTATGGCTACACCTTC
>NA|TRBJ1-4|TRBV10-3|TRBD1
CAISDLPGGNEKLFF
TGTGCCATCAGTGATCTCCCAGGGGGTAATGAAAAACTGTTTTTT
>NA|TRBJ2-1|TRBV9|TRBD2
CARRGGEGLAVDNEQFF
TGTGCCCGCCGCGGGGGGGAGGGGCTAGCGGTTGACAATGAGCAGTTCTTC
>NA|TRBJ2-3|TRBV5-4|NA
CASSAAGSGGTDTQYF
TGTGCCAGCAGCGCGGCGGGGTCCGGCGGCACAGATACGCAGTATTTT
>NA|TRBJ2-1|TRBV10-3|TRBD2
CAISGPAGNEQFF
TGTGCCATCAGTGGTCCAGCGGGAAATGAGCAGTTCTTC
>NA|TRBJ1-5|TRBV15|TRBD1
CATSKGTGKNSNQPQHF
TGTGCCACCAGCAAGGGGACAGGGAAAAATAGCAATCAGCCCCAGCATTTT
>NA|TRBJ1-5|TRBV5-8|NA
CASSLGSLSGNQPQHF
TGTGCCAGCAGCTTGGGCTCCTTATCGGGTAATCAGCCCCAGCATTTT
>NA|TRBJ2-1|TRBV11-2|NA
CASSSQGGLVNEQFF
TGTGCCAGCAGCAGCCAGGGGGGACTAGTCAATGAGCAGTTCTTC
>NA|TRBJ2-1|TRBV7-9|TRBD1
CASSKTRDSRRNEQFF
TGTGCCAGCAGCAAGACCCGGGACAGCAGACGGAATGAGCAGTTCTTC
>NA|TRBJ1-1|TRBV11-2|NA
CASRTTDRWGTEAFF
TGTGCCAGCAGGACGACTGACAGGTGGGGCACTGAAGCTTTCTTT
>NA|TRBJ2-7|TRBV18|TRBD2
CASSQTSGRGQYF
TGTGCCAGCTCACAGACTAGCGGGAGGGGACAGTACTTC
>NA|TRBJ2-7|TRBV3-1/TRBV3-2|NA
CASSQDNLRPGQSYEQYF
TGTGCCAGCAGCCAAGACAATCTCCGGCCGGGACAAAGCTACGAGCAGTACTTC
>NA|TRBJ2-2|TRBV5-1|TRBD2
CASSSSTSLGGELFF
TGCGCCAGCAGCTCCTCGACTAGCTTGGGCGGGGAGCTGTTTTTT
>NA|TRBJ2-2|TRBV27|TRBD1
CASSPKDRGTGELFF
TGTGCCAGCAGTCCCAAAGACAGGGGAACCGGGGAGCTGTTTTTT
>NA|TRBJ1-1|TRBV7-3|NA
CASSLNRAGEAFF
TGTGCCAGCAGCTTAAATCGGGCAGGGGAAGCTTTCTTT
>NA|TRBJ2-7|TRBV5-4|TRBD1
CASSPEDRGRNEQYF
TGTGCCAGCAGCCCAGAGGACAGGGGGCGCAACGAGCAGTACTTC
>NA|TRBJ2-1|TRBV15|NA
CATSRGTSPGDEQFF
TGTGCCACCAGCAGGGGGACTTCGCCGGGGGATGAGCAGTTCTTC
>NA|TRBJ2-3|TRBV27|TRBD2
CASSLDWREWSTDTQYF
TGTGCCAGCAGTTTAGACTGGCGGGAGTGGAGCACAGATACGCAGTATTTT
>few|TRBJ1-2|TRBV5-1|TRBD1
CASSLGTGGGYTF
TGCGCCAGCAGCTTAGGGACAGGAGGAGGCTACACCTTC
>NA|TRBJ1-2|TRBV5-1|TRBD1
CASSPPPGQGFGGYTF
TGCGCCAGCAGCCCACCCCCGGGACAGGGGTTCGGTGGCTACACCTTC
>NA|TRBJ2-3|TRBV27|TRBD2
CASSSVGTSGTFTDTQYF
TGTGCCAGCAGTTCCGTCGGGACTAGCGGGACGTTCACAGATACGCAGTATTTT
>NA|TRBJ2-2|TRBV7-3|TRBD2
CASSPSGTRSTGELFF
TGTGCCAGCAGCCCATCCGGGACTAGGAGCACCGGGGAGCTGTTTTTT
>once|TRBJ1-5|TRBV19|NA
CASSILRGDSSNQPQHF
TGTGCCAGTAGTATCCTGCGGGGGGACTCTAGCAATCAGCCCCAGCATTTT
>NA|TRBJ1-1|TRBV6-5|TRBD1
CASSGSDRGGTEAFF
TGTGCCAGCAGCGGTTCAGACAGGGGAGGAACTGAAGCTTTCTTT
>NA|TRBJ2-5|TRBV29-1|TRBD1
CSVRTGEETQYF
TGCAGCGTCAGGACAGGAGAAGAGACCCAGTACTTC
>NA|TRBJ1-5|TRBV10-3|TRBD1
CAISAGQGNSNQPQHF
TGTGCCATCAGTGCGGGACAGGGGAATAGCAATCAGCCCCAGCATTTT
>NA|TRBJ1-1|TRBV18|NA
CASSTEPGYEAFF
TGTGCCAGCTCGACCGAACCGGGATATGAAGCTTTCTTT